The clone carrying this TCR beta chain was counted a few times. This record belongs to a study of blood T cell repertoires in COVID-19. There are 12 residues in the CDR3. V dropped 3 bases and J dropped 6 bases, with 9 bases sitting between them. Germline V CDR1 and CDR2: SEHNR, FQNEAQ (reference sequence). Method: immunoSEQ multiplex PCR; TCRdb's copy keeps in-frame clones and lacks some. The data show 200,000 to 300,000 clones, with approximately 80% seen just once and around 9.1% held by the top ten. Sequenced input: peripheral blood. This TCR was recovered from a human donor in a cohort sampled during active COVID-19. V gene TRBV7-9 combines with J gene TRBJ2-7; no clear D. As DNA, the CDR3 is TGTGCCAGCAGCTTGGAAGACACCGAGCAGTACTTC. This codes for CASSLEDTEQYF.